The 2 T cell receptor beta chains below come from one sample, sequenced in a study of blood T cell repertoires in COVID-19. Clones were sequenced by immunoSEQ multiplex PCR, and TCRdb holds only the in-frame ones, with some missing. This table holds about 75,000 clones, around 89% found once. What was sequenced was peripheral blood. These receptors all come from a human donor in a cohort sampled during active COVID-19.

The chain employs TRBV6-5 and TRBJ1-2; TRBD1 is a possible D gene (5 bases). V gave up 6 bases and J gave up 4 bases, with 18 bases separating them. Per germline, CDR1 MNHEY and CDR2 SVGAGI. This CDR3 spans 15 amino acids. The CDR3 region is CASRGRRDGGYGYTF. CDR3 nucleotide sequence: TGTGCCAGCAGGGGCAGGCGGGATGGGGGCTATGGCTACACCTTC.

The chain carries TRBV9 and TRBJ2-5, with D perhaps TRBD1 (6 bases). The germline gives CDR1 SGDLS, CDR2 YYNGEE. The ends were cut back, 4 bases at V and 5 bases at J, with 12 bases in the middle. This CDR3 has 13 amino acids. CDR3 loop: CASSQDRFETQYF. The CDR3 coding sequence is TGTGCCAGCAGCCAGGACAGATTCGAGACCCAGTACTTC.